A selection of T cell receptor beta chains follows, all from one sample in a study of blood T cell repertoires in COVID-19. Only in-frame clones appear in the TCRdb table, and some are missing; sequencing was by immunoSEQ multiplex PCR. Among 200,000 to 250,000 clones listed, about 86% were seen once. What was sequenced was PBMCs or T cells enriched from blood (not recorded which). The receptors derive from a woman in her forties with acute COVID-19. Each CDR3 is given without its conserved first and last residue. The D gene is left open where the match is weak.

D gene	J gene	V gene	CDR3 protein
.	TRBJ1-5	TRBV5-1	ASSPSPGTYQPQH
.	TRBJ2-2	TRBV19	ASKGGLNTGELF
.	TRBJ2-6	TRBV10-3	AIRVSRRRGGKTGTDSGANVLT
.	TRBJ2-5	TRBV5-1	ASAAQGETQY
TRBD1	TRBJ1-6	TRBV5-1	ASSLYRGEGSPLH
TRBD2	TRBJ2-7	TRBV28	ASSSPTSGRSSYEQY
.	TRBJ1-3	TRBV30	ARLGQGNTIY
.	TRBJ1-2	TRBV4-2	ASSQNRYGYT
.	TRBJ1-4	TRBV28	ASSSGWGVGYEKLF
.	TRBJ2-7	TRBV6-5	ASSLQGRAPYEQY
.	TRBJ1-5	TRBV28	ASSLYGRGLGNQPQH
TRBD2	TRBJ2-3	TRBV28	ASSLSGLAGGKNTQY
TRBD2	TRBJ2-7	TRBV27	ASSLLGRDEQY
.	TRBJ1-4	TRBV4-2	ASSQISGVGEKLF
TRBD1	TRBJ2-7	TRBV6-5	ASSYSGQGSYEQY
.	TRBJ1-5	TRBV7-9	ASSLGIGRNQPQH
.	TRBJ1-2	TRBV19	ASSSSGAVNYGYT
.	TRBJ2-3	TRBV9	ASSHSGTSTDTQY
.	TRBJ1-3	TRBV7-2	ASSLKGVVSGNTIY
TRBD2	TRBJ2-1	TRBV2	ASRGSSGPIF
.	TRBJ2-7	TRBV6-5	ASRQGRSLYEQY
TRBD2	TRBJ2-2	TRBV11-2	ASSSPTSGVEFGELF
.	TRBJ1-5	TRBV19	ASSIGDGPRQPQH
.	TRBJ2-7	TRBV28	AATAGDRDSYEQY
.	TRBJ2-7	TRBV7-8	ASSLARTYEQY
TRBD2	TRBJ2-3	TRBV29-1	SVAGVVAGGTDTQY
.	TRBJ2-2	TRBV4-1	ASSQGLVGTGELF
.	TRBJ1-4	TRBV3-1/TRBV3-2	ASSLAGTNEKLF
.	TRBJ1-2	TRBV7-8	ASSLSRDISNYGYT
TRBD2	TRBJ2-3	TRBV3-1/TRBV3-2	ASSQEGLAEPPDTQY
.	TRBJ1-1	TRBV19	ASSIWGDTEAF
.	TRBJ1-5	TRBV7-2	ASSYRDNQPQH
.	TRBJ1-1	TRBV24-1	ATSDLRQGATF
.	TRBJ1-4	TRBV14	ASSLTSDHEKLF
TRBD1	TRBJ1-3	TRBV10-3	AISGTGTGFGNTIY
TRBD1	TRBJ2-2	TRBV27	ASTPRGTGWFGELF
TRBD2	TRBJ2-7	TRBV27	ASSRAGVSYEQY